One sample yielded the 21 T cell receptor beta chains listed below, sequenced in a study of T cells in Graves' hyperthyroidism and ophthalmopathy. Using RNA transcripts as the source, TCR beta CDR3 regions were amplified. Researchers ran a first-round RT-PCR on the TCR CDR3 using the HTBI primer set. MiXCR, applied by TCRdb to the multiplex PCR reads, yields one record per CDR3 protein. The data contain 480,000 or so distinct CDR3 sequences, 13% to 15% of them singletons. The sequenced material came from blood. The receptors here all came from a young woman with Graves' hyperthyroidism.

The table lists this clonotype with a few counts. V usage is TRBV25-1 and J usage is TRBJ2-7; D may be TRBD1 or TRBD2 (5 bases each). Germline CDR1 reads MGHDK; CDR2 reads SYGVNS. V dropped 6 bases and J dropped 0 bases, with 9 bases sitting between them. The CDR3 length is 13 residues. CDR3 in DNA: TGTGCCAGCAGGTGGGGGTCCTCCTACGAGCAGTACTTC. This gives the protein CASRWGSSYEQYF.

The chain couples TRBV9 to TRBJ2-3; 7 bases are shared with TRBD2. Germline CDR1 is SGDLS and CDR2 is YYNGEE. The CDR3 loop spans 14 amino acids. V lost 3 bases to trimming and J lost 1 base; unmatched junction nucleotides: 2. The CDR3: CASSGTRGTDTQYF. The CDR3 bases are TGTGCCAGCAGCGGGACTAGGGGCACAGATACGCAGTATTTT.

CDR3 sequence (DNA): TGTGCCAGCAGTTACGCAGCGGGAGGGCCCAATGAGCAGTTCTTC. It translates to CASSYAAGGPNEQFF. The chain couples TRBV6-2 or TRBV6-3 to TRBJ2-1; 10 positions match TRBD2. The CDR3 has 15 amino acids. The V segment lost 2 bases and the J segment 6 bases; nucleotides outside the gene matches: 4. Germline values: CDR1 MNHEY, CDR2 SVGEGT.

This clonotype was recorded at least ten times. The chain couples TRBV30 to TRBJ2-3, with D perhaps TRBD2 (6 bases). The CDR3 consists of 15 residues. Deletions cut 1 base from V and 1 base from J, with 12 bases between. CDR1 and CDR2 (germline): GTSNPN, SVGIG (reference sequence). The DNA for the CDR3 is TGTGCCTGGAGTGCCGAGACTAGGGGCACAGATACGCAGTATTTT. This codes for CAWSAETRGTDTQYF.

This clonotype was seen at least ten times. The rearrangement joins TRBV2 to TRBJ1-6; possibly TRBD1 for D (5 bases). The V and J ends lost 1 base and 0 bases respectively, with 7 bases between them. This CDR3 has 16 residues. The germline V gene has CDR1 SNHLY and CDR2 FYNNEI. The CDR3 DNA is TGTGCCAGCAGTGAAGGGGGGAGCTCCTATAATTCACCCCTCCACTTT. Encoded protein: CASSEGGSSYNSPLHF.

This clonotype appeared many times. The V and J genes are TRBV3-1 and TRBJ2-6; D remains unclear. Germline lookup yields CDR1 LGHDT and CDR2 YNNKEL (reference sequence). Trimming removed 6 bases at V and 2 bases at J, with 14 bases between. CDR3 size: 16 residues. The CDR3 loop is CASRYIWATGANVLTF. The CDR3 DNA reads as TGTGCCAGCAGGTATATTTGGGCTACTGGGGCCAACGTCCTGACTTTC.

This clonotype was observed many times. The CDR3 sequence is CSVVGLADPSQETQYF. Written as DNA, the CDR3 is TGCAGCGTTGTAGGGCTAGCGGATCCAAGCCAAGAGACCCAGTACTTC. This chain uses TRBV29-1 with TRBJ2-5, with 7 bases matching TRBD2. This CDR3 spans 16 amino acids. V was clipped by 4 bases and J by 1 base; unmatched bases: 12. From germline, CDR1 is SQVTM and CDR2 ANQGSEA.

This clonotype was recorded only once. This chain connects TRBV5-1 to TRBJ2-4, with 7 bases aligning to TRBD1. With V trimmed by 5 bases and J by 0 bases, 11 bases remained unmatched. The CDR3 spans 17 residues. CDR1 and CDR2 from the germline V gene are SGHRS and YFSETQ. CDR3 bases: TGCGCCAGCAGACCCAACACAGGGGTTATAGCCAAAAACATTCAGTACTTC. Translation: CASRPNTGVIAKNIQYF.

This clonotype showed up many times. The CDR3 DNA is TGTGCCAGCAGTTACCCCCCGAGCGGGAGGCAGACAGATACGCAGTATTTT. It specifies CASSYPPSGRQTDTQYF. The chain couples TRBV6-2 or TRBV6-3 to TRBJ2-3, with 9 nucleotides matching TRBD2. Germline CDR1 is MNHEY and CDR2 is SVGEGT. V lost 2 bases and J lost 3; bases outside the gene matches: 9. CDR3 length equals 17 residues.

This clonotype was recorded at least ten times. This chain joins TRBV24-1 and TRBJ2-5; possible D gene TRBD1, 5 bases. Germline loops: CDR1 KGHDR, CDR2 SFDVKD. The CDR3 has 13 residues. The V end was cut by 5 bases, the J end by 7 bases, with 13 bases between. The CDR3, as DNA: TGTGCCACCAGTGGACCAGGGTTTGTGACCCAGTACTTC. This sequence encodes CATSGPGFVTQYF.

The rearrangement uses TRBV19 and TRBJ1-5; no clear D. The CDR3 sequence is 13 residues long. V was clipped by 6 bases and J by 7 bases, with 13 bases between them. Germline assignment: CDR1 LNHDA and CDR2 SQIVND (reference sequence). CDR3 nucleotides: TGTGCCAGTAGGGCAACGAGGGCCCAGCCCCAGCATTTT. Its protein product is CASRATRAQPQHF.

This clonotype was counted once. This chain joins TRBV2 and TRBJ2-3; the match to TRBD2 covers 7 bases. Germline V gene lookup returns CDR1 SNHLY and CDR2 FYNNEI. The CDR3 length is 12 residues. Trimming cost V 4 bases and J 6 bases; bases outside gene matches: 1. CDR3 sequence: CASSGEGDTQYF. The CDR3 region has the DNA TGTGCCAGCAGTGGGGAGGGGGATACGCAGTATTTT.

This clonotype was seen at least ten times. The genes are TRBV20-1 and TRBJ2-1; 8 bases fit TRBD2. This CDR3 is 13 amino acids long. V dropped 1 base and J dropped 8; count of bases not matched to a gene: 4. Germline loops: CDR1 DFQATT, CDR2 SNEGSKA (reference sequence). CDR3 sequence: CSARGGTRDEQFF. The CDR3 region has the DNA TGCAGTGCTAGAGGAGGGACTAGGGATGAGCAGTTCTTC.

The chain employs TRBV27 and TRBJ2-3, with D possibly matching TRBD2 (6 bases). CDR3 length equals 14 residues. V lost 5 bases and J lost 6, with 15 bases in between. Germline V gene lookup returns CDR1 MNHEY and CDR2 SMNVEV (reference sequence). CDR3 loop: CASSLPSSADTQYF. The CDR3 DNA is TGTGCCAGCAGTCTCCCGTCTAGCGCGGATACGCAGTATTTT.

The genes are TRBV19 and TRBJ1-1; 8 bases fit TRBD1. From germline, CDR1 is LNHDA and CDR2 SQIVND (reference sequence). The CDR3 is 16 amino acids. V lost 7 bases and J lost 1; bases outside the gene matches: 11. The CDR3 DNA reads TGTGCCAGTATAGATACCTCAGACAGGGGGAACACTGAAGCTTTCTTT. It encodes CASIDTSDRGNTEAFF.

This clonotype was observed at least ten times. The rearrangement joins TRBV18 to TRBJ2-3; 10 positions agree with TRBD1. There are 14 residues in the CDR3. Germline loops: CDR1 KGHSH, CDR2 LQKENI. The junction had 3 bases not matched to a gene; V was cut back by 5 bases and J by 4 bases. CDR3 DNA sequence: TGTGCCAGCTCAACGACAGGGGGCGCAGATACGCAGTATTTT. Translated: CASSTTGGADTQYF. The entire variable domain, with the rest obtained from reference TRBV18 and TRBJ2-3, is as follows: NAGVMQNPRHLVRRRGQEARLRCSPMKGHSHVYWYRQLPEEGLKFMVYLQKENIIDESGMPKERFSAEFPKEGPSILRIQQVVRGDSAAYFCASSTTGGADTQYFGPGTRLTVL.

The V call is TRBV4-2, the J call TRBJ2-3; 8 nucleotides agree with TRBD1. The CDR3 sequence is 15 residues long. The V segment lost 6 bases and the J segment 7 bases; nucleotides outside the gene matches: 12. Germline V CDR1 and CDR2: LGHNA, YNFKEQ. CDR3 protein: CASSQTGVLQNTQYF. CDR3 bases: TGTGCCAGCAGTCAGACAGGGGTGCTCCAGAATACGCAGTATTTT.

Here the CDR3 reads CASSLSRAETQYF. The DNA for the CDR3 is TGTGCCAGCAGTCTTAGCAGAGCCGAGACCCAGTACTTC. The chain recombines TRBV28 with TRBJ2-5; D call uncertain. With 5 bases removed from V and 5 bases from J, the gap between germline ends came to 12 bases. CDR1 is MDHEN, CDR2 SYDVKM, per germline. There are 13 residues in the CDR3.

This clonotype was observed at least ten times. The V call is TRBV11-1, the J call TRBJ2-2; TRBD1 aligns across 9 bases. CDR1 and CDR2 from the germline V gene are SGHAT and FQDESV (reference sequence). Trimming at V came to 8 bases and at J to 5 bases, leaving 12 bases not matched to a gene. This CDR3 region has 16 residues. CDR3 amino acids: CASEPAGQGSTGELFF. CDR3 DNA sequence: TGTGCCAGCGAGCCGGCGGGACAGGGAAGTACCGGGGAGCTGTTTTTT.

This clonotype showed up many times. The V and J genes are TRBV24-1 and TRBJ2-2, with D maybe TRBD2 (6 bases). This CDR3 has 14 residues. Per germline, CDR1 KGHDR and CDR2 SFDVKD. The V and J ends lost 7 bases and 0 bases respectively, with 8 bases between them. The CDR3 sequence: CATSGSANTGELFF. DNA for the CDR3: TGTGCCACCAGCGGGAGCGCGAACACCGGGGAGCTGTTTTTT.

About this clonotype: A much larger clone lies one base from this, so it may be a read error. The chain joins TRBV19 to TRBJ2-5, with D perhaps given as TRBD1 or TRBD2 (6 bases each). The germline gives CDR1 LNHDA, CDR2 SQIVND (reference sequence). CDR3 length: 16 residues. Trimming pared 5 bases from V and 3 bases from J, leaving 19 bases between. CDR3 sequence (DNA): TGTGCCAGTAGTCCCCCCCGGGGGCGCAGGGAAGAGACCCAGTACTTC. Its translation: CASSPPRGRREETQYF.